The source of this T cell receptor beta chain is a study of T cell responses to AZD1222 COVID-19 vaccine. Study-wide results and caveats: Repertoire sampling happened only post peak T cell response. Nearly half of unique spike-specific TCRs reportedly avoided B.1.351 and B.1.1.7 mutated regions.

V lost 4 bases, J lost 4 bases, and 2 bases stayed unmatched. The CDR3 is 13 amino acids. The germline CDR1 and CDR2 sequences are MDHEN and SYDVKM. Using immunoSEQ multiplex PCR, the repertoire was profiled, and TCRdb retains in-frame clones only, with some absent. The sample includes some 160,000 clones, around nine tenths of them seen just once. With respect to this clone: Its matching antigen is unknown.

Some second doses came at about 4 weeks and others at about 12 weeks; these were pooled. The specimen was peripheral blood, collected 28 days after the second AZD1222 dose. The receptor was isolated from an adult who received the AZD1222 COVID-19 vaccine. The genes are TRBV28 and TRBJ2-3, with TRBD1 matching 7 bases. CDR3 residues: CASSYRGADTQYF. The CDR3 coding sequence is TGTGCCAGCAGTTACAGGGGCGCAGATACGCAGTATTTT.